These 28 T cell receptor beta chains were all obtained from the same sample, sequenced in a study of blood T cell repertoires in COVID-19. Here immunoSEQ multiplex PCR was the method, and the copy in TCRdb shows in-frame clones only, minus some. The table includes about 180,000 clones, 75% to 90% detected once. The sample taken for sequencing was peripheral blood. These receptor sequences come from a woman in her 70s with COVID-19, enrolled during active disease.

This clone was counted only a few times. The chain joins TRBV5-4 to TRBJ2-7; D is unclear. Germline V gene sequence: CDR1 SGHNT, CDR2 YYREEE (reference sequence). Trimming removed 3 bases from V and 0 bases from J, with 7 bases in between. The CDR3 runs to 13 residues. CDR3 in amino acids: CASSSGPSYEQYF. CDR3 nucleotides: TGTGCCAGCAGCTCGGGTCCCTCCTACGAGCAGTACTTC.

The V call is TRBV19, the J call TRBJ1-5, with 7 nucleotides matching TRBD1. Germline CDR1 and CDR2: LNHDA and SQIVND (reference sequence). The junction had 14 bases not matched to a gene; V was cut back by 10 bases and J by 5 bases. This CDR3 region has 15 residues. The CDR3 loop is CATRLLDRAHQPQHF. The CDR3 nucleotides are TGTGCCACTCGCCTTCTAGACAGGGCCCATCAGCCCCAGCATTTT.

The V gene is TRBV5-4, the J gene TRBJ1-1, with D perhaps TRBD1 (5 bases). The CDR3 contains 15 residues. V lost 1 base and J 1 base, leaving 11 bases between the germline ends. From germline, CDR1 is SGHNT and CDR2 YYREEE (reference sequence). The CDR3 loop reads CASSLPGTTNTEAFF. As DNA, the CDR3 is TGTGCCAGCAGCTTGCCCGGGACTACGAACACTGAAGCTTTCTTT.

J is TRBJ1-2 and V is TRBV18, with D possibly matching TRBD1 (5 bases). CDR3 length: 13 residues. From germline, CDR1 is KGHSH and CDR2 LQKENI. The V gene lost 6 bases and the J gene lost 8 bases, with 16 bases spanning the gap. The CDR3 protein is CASSRDSLWGYTF. The CDR3 DNA is TGTGCCAGCTCCCGTGACAGCTTATGGGGCTACACCTTC.

The CDR3 region has the DNA TGTGCCAGCAGCTTGCGGGCAGGGGCGACAGCTAACTATGGCTACACCTTC. Its translation is CASSLRAGATANYGYTF. The chain is built from TRBV5-5 and TRBJ1-2, with D possibly TRBD1 on 6 matching bases. The CDR3 contains 17 residues. Germline loops: CDR1 SGHKS, CDR2 YYEKEE (reference sequence). V was shortened by 1 base and J by 0 bases, with 16 bases between the two germline ends.

This chain links TRBV14 with TRBJ2-1; 7 bases are shared with TRBD2. The ends lost 4 bases at V and 12 bases at J; junction bases unmatched: 9. The germline gives CDR1 SGHDN, CDR2 FVKESK. CDR3 length: 13 residues. This CDR3 reads CASSPLEGGTQFF. CDR3 nucleotide sequence: TGTGCCAGCAGCCCCCTTGAGGGAGGGACGCAGTTCTTC.

The chain couples TRBV19 to TRBJ2-5, with 13 bases matching TRBD2. This CDR3 contains 17 residues. V trimming: 3 bases; J trimming: 5 bases; junction bases outside the gene matches: 9. From germline, CDR1 is LNHDA and CDR2 SQIVND (reference sequence). The CDR3: CASSIAGLAGVRETQYF. CDR3 sequence (DNA): TGTGCCAGTAGTATTGCAGGACTAGCGGGAGTTCGGGAGACCCAGTACTTC.

This chain's CDR3 is CASSRQQGDTQYF. The CDR3 DNA follows: TGTGCCAGCAGCCGTCAACAGGGGGATACGCAGTATTTT. J is TRBJ2-3 and V is TRBV5-4, with 7 nucleotides matching TRBD1. V lost 4 bases and J lost 6; bases outside the gene matches: 5. The V gene's germline CDR1 is SGHNT and CDR2 YYREEE (reference sequence). This CDR3 spans 13 amino acids. Full variable domain (remainder filled in from reference TRBV5-4 and TRBJ2-3): ETGVTQSPTHLIKTRGQQVTLRCSSQSGHNTVSWYQQALGQGPQFIFQYYREEENGRGNFPPRFSGLQFPNYSSELNVNALELDDSALYLCASSRQQGDTQYFGPGTRLTVL.

The chain combines TRBV20-1 with TRBJ2-7; no firm D call. Germline CDR1 reads DFQATT; CDR2 reads SNEGSKA (reference sequence). V was pared by 7 bases and J by 0 bases, with 7 bases between. The CDR3 loop spans 11 amino acids. The CDR3 reads CSGKSSYEQYF. Written as DNA, the CDR3 is TGCAGTGGAAAGAGCTCCTACGAGCAGTACTTC.

This clone occurred once. V is TRBV5-1 and J is TRBJ2-7; 7 bases line up with TRBD1. Germline assignment: CDR1 SGHRS and CDR2 YFSETQ. The V gene end was trimmed by 4 bases and the J gene end by 0 bases; junction bases not matched to a gene: 10. The CDR3 length is 16 residues. The chain's CDR3 is CASSRGHGPSSYEQYF. Here the CDR3 DNA reads TGCGCCAGCAGCAGGGGGCACGGGCCGAGCTCCTACGAGCAGTACTTC.

This sequence joins TRBV3-1 (or the pseudogene TRBV3-2) and TRBJ2-3; 16 nucleotides agree with TRBD2. The CDR3 is made up of 20 amino acids. Germline V gives CDR1 LGHDT, CDR2 YNNKEL (reference sequence). V was clipped by 2 bases and J by 2 bases; unmatched bases: 10. CDR3 nucleotides: TGTGCCAGCAGCCAAAATCCCGGGACTAGCGGGAGGGCCTTCACAGATACGCAGTATTTT. Translation: CASSQNPGTSGRAFTDTQYF.

The chain has TRBV5-6 and TRBJ2-7, with D possibly TRBD2 on 5 matching bases. CDR3 length equals 12 residues. The germline gives CDR1 SGHDT, CDR2 YYEEEE. The ends were cut back, 5 bases at V and 6 bases at J, with 12 bases in the middle. The CDR3: CASSFGSGEQYF. DNA for the CDR3: TGTGCCAGCAGTTTTGGGAGCGGCGAGCAGTACTTC. The whole variable domain, filled in from reference TRBV5-6 and TRBJ2-7, reads DAGVTQSPTHLIKTRGQQVTLRCSPKSGHDTVSWYQQALGQGPQFIFQYYEEEERQRGNFPDRFSGHQFPNYSSELNVNALLLGDSALYLCASSFGSGEQYFGPGTRLTVT.

The chain couples TRBV19 to TRBJ1-2, with 10 bases that match TRBD1. V trimming: 7 bases; J trimming: 4 bases; junction bases outside the gene matches: 15. The CDR3 runs 17 residues. Germline assignment: CDR1 LNHDA and CDR2 SQIVND (reference sequence). The DNA of the CDR3 is TGTGCCAGTACGGGGAACGACAGGGGGCAGATTGGCTATGGCTACACCTTC. This translates into CASTGNDRGQIGYGYTF.

The chain links TRBV5-4 to TRBJ2-5, with 7 bases fitting TRBD2. Per germline, CDR1 SGHNT and CDR2 YYREEE (reference sequence). V lost 4 bases and J lost 2; bases outside the gene matches: 14. This CDR3 comprises 17 residues. CDR3 region: CASSRWGGKVSQETQYF. Written as DNA, the CDR3 is TGTGCCAGCAGCCGGTGGGGGGGAAAGGTGTCACAAGAGACCCAGTACTTC.

The V call is TRBV5-5, the J call TRBJ2-2, with D perhaps matching TRBD2 (6 bases). V was cut by 4 bases and J by 5 bases, with 15 bases left in between. The CDR3 has 15 amino acids. Germline-derived CDR1 and CDR2 are SGHKS and YYEKEE (reference sequence). As DNA, the CDR3 is TGTGCCAGCAGCATCCGGGACTTAGATACCGGGGAGCTGTTTTTT. Protein sequence: CASSIRDLDTGELFF.

The chain couples TRBV12-3 or TRBV12-4 to TRBJ1-2, with D maybe TRBD1 (5 bases). Between the trimmed V and J ends, which lost 5 bases and 2 bases, there was a span of 9 bases. The CDR3 sequence is 13 residues long. Here the CDR3 DNA reads TGTGCCAGCAGTCTACAGGAAAACTATGGCTACACCTTC. Translated: CASSLQENYGYTF.

The chain links TRBV4-1 to TRBJ2-1; 9 bases map to TRBD2. V gave up 1 base and J gave up 5 bases; unmatched junction bases: 3. The CDR3 contains 15 residues. Germline loops: CDR1 MGHRA, CDR2 YSYEKL. CDR3 sequence reads: CASSQGTSVDNEQFF. The CDR3 DNA follows: TGCGCCAGCAGCCAAGGGACTAGCGTGGACAATGAGCAGTTCTTC.

The J gene is TRBJ2-2, the V gene TRBV3-1 (or the pseudogene TRBV3-2); 13 bases fit TRBD2. The CDR3 extends over 18 amino acids. Trimming removed 4 bases from V and 0 bases from J; junction bases left unmatched: 5. Germline CDR1 is LGHDT and CDR2 is YNNKEL (reference sequence). CDR3 protein: CASSRGLAGDPNTGELFF. The CDR3 bases are TGTGCCAGCAGCCGTGGACTAGCGGGAGACCCGAACACCGGGGAGCTGTTTTTT.

This chain uses TRBV7-2 with TRBJ1-6, with 9 bases aligning to TRBD1. Germline-derived CDR1 and CDR2 are SGHTA and FQGNSA. The trim removed 5 bases at V and 9 bases at J, leaving 8 bases unmatched. The length of the CDR3 is 15 residues. CDR3 residues: CASSPGTGFGSPLHF. In nucleotides, the CDR3 is TGTGCCAGCAGCCCCGGGACAGGGTTTGGTTCACCCCTCCACTTT.

The chain has TRBV18 and TRBJ2-7; 7 nucleotides align to TRBD1. Germline CDR1 reads KGHSH; CDR2 reads LQKENI. This CDR3 spans 15 amino acids. The trim removed 3 bases at V and 3 bases at J, leaving 8 bases unmatched. CDR3 DNA: TGTGCCAGCTCACCGCTGGGACAGCGACTCTACGAGCAGTACTTC. Translating gives CASSPLGQRLYEQYF. The full variable domain, rest sourced from reference TRBV18 and TRBJ2-7, is NAGVMQNPRHLVRRRGQEARLRCSPMKGHSHVYWYRQLPEEGLKFMVYLQKENIIDESGMPKERFSAEFPKEGPSILRIQQVVRGDSAAYFCASSPLGQRLYEQYFGPGTRLTVT.

This chain connects TRBV6-2 or TRBV6-3 to TRBJ2-1; D is unclear. The CDR3 length is 12 residues. The V gene's germline CDR1 is MNHEY and CDR2 SVGEGT. Deletions cut 2 bases from V and 15 bases from J, with 14 bases between. CDR3 loop: CASSYAEQNRFF. The DNA of the CDR3 is TGTGCCAGCAGTTACGCCGAACAGAACAGGTTCTTC.

This clone was detected only once. The V gene is TRBV6-5, the J gene TRBJ2-1; TRBD2 matches 10 bases. The CDR3 sequence is 15 residues long. Germline values: CDR1 MNHEY, CDR2 SVGAGI. Germline trimming cut 6 bases from V and 5 bases from J; bases unmatched to any gene: 7. The CDR3 loop is CASSKREGWDNEQFF. DNA of the CDR3: TGTGCCAGCAGCAAGCGGGAGGGTTGGGACAATGAGCAGTTCTTC.

The rearrangement uses TRBV28 and TRBJ1-3, with D possibly matching TRBD1 (5 bases). Germline CDR1 MDHEN, CDR2 SYDVKM. The CDR3 spans 15 residues. Trimming left V 3 bases short and J 1 base short, with 10 bases between. CDR3 residues: CASSLYGGSGNTIYF. The DNA for the CDR3 is TGTGCCAGCAGTTTGTACGGGGGATCTGGAAACACCATATATTTT. The full variable domain, completed using reference TRBV28 and TRBJ1-3, is DVKVTQSSRYLVKRTGEKVFLECVQDMDHENMFWYRQDPGLGLRLIYFSYDVKMKEKGDIPEGYSVSREKKERFSLILESASTNQTSMYLCASSLYGGSGNTIYFGEGSWLTVV.

The rearrangement links TRBV11-2 to TRBJ2-7, with a tentative D call TRBD1 (6 bases). CDR3 length equals 15 residues. CDR1 and CDR2 from the germline V gene are SGHAT and FQNNGV. With 2 bases removed from V and 2 bases from J, the gap between germline ends came to 13 bases. The CDR3 protein is CASSLRQETTYEQYF. The CDR3 DNA reads TGTGCCAGCAGCTTACGACAGGAAACCACCTACGAGCAGTACTTC.

This sequence joins TRBV7-9 and TRBJ2-7, with TRBD1 matching over 9 bases. The CDR3 spans 15 residues. V lost 4 bases to trimming and J lost 0 bases; unmatched junction nucleotides: 4. From germline, CDR1 is SEHNR and CDR2 FQNEAQ (reference sequence). CDR3 sequence reads: CASSSDRGSSYEQYF. DNA for the CDR3: TGTGCCAGCAGCTCGGACAGGGGAAGCTCCTACGAGCAGTACTTC. The entire variable domain, with the rest obtained from reference TRBV7-9 and TRBJ2-7, is as follows: DTGVSQNPRHKITKRGQNVTFRCDPISEHNRLYWYRQTLGQGPEFLTYFQNEAQLEKSRLLSDRFSAERPKGSFSTLEIQRTEQGDSAMYLCASSSDRGSSYEQYFGPGTRLTVT.

The V and J genes are TRBV2 and TRBJ2-2; 8 nucleotides agree with TRBD2. CDR1 is SNHLY, CDR2 FYNNEI, per germline. The CDR3 has 15 residues. V gave up 3 bases and J gave up 8 bases; unmatched junction bases: 8. This CDR3 is CASSDSGIKPGELFF. Written as DNA, the CDR3 is TGTGCCAGCAGTGATAGCGGGATAAAACCGGGGGAGCTGTTTTTT.

The CDR3 nucleotides read TGTGCCAGCAGCTTAGGTCTAGCGGGGGTCTATTTCAATGAGCAGTTCTTC. Its translation is CASSLGLAGVYFNEQFF. V and J are TRBV7-4 and TRBJ2-1, with 10 bases identical to TRBD2. V lost 1 base, J lost 6 bases, and 9 bases stayed unmatched. Germline CDR1 SGHVT, CDR2 SQSDAQ. The CDR3 has 17 amino acids. Variable domain in full (rest from reference TRBV7-4 and TRBJ2-1): GAGVSQSPRYKVAKRGRDVALRCDSISGHVTLYWYRQTLGQGSEVLTYSQSDAQRDKSGRPSGRFSAERPERSVSTLKIQRTEQGDSAVYLCASSLGLAGVYFNEQFFGPGTRLTVL.

The chain is built from TRBV28 and TRBJ1-2, with D possibly matching TRBD1 (6 bases). The CDR3 has 13 amino acids. V was shortened by 7 bases and J by 1 base, with 10 bases between the two germline ends. Germline-derived CDR1 and CDR2 are MDHEN and SYDVKM. CDR3: CASKGDINYGYTF. Written as DNA, the CDR3 is TGTGCCAGCAAGGGGGACATTAACTATGGCTACACCTTC.